This TCR beta chain was retrieved from a study of glioma-infiltrating T cells after dendritic cell vaccination. Study conclusions and caveats: Complete blood and tumor specimen sets were limited to few patients.

Of note for this clone: Its specificity is not known.

CDR1 and CDR2 from the germline V gene are MNHEY and SMNVEV (reference sequence). With V trimmed by 7 bases and J by 6 bases, 4 bases remained unmatched. This CDR3 region has 13 residues. Some clones are missing from TCRdb's copy, which holds only in-frame ones; the method was immunoSEQ multiplex PCR. The sample consists of 35,000 to 40,000 clones, 70% to 85% of them appearing once. The receptor comes from a human donor with glioblastoma. Specimen: blood, collected before dendritic cell vaccination. The J gene is TRBJ2-2, the V gene TRBV27; 8 nucleotides line up with TRBD2. The DNA for the CDR3 is TGTGCCAGCACAGCGGGAGCGGCCGGGGAGCTGTTTTTT. Translated, it gives CASTAGAAGELFF.